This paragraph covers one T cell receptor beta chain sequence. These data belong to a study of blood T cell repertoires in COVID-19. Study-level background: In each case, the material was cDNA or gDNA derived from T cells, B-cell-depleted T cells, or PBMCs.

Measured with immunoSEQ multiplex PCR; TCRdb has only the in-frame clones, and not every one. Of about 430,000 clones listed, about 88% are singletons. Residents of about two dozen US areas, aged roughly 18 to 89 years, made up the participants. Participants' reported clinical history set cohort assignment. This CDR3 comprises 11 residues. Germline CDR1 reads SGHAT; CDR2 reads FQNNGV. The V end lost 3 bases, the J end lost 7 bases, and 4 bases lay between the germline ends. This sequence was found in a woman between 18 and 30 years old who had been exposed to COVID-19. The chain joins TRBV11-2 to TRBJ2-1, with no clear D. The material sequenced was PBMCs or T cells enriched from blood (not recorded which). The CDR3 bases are TGTGCCAGCAGCTTCCTGAATGAGCAGTTCTTC. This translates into CASSFLNEQFF.